What follows is one TCR beta chain and its context. This record belongs to a study of blood T cell repertoires in COVID-19. As for the study in general: Sample material is recorded as cDNA or gDNA derived from T cells, B-cell-depleted T cells, or PBMCs.

This CDR3 has 15 residues. In germline, CDR1 is SNHLY, CDR2 FYNNEI. Between the trimmed V and J ends, which lost 0 bases and 4 bases, there was a span of 10 bases. Method: immunoSEQ multiplex PCR; TCRdb's copy keeps in-frame clones and lacks some. The sample comprises more than 150,000 clones, about 83% of which are singletons, and around 14% rests with the top ten. The sequenced sample was peripheral blood. This chain joins TRBV2 and TRBJ1-5; D gene unclear. This receptor was obtained from a woman older than 75 with acute or convalescent COVID-19. CDR3: CASSEAGLANQPQHF. The CDR3 DNA follows: TGTGCCAGCAGTGAAGCCGGGTTAGCGAATCAGCCCCAGCATTTT. The whole variable domain, filled in from reference TRBV2 and TRBJ1-5, reads EPEVTQTPSHQVTQMGQEVILRCVPISNHLYFYWYRQILGQKVEFLVSFYNNEISEKSEIFDDQFSVERPDGSNFTLKIRSTKLEDSAMYFCASSEAGLANQPQHFGDGTRLSIL.